Listed below are T cell receptor beta chains from one sample, sequenced in a study of T cells and copy number aberrations in small-cell lung cancer. Repertoires were generated with immunoSEQ multiplex PCR, while TCRdb's copy carries only in-frame clones and drops some. The repertoire holds more than 1,500 clones, with roughly 80% as singletons. Sequenced material: normal tissue next to the tumor. The receptors were sampled from a man aged 55 to 70 with small cell lung cancer. Each CDR3 is given with its conserved first and last residue. Fields, in order: J gene, clone size, V gene, D gene, CDR3 length, CDR3 DNA, CDR3 protein. D genes are given only for firm matches. Not every row has a clone size; where given, it reads once, few, many or a size class.

j_call: TRBJ1-1
clone_size: -
v_call: TRBV28
d_call: -
cdr3_length: 15
cdr3_nt: TGTGCCAGCACGCCCCGGGGCGATCTGAACACTGAAGCTTTCTTT
cdr3_aa: CASTPRGDLNTEAFF

j_call: TRBJ2-1
clone_size: -
v_call: TRBV11-3
d_call: TRBD2
cdr3_length: 17
cdr3_nt: TGTGCCAGCAGCACCTGGGCGCCGGGACTAGCGGGATACGAGCAGTTCTTC
cdr3_aa: CASSTWAPGLAGYEQFF

j_call: TRBJ2-3
clone_size: once
v_call: TRBV9
d_call: TRBD2
cdr3_length: 16
cdr3_nt: TGTGCCAGCAGCGTAGGTAGCGGGAGTTACACAGATACGCAGTATTTT
cdr3_aa: CASSVGSGSYTDTQYF

j_call: TRBJ2-1
clone_size: -
v_call: TRBV12-5
d_call: -
cdr3_length: 12
cdr3_nt: TGTGCTAGTTCCCTAGGGGACAATGAGCAGTTCTTC
cdr3_aa: CASSLGDNEQFF

j_call: TRBJ1-1
clone_size: -
v_call: TRBV6-5
d_call: -
cdr3_length: 15
cdr3_nt: TGTTTAACTAAACAAGGAACAATTATGAACACTGAAGCTTTCTTT
cdr3_aa: CLTKQGTIMNTEAFF

j_call: TRBJ1-6
clone_size: -
v_call: TRBV6-5
d_call: -
cdr3_length: 13
cdr3_nt: TGTGCCAGCAGTTACGGACAGAATTCACCCCTCCACTTT
cdr3_aa: CASSYGQNSPLHF

j_call: TRBJ2-5
clone_size: few
v_call: TRBV7-8
d_call: -
cdr3_length: 13
cdr3_nt: TGTGCCAGCAGCTTAGAACGGCCGGAGACCCAGTACTTC
cdr3_aa: CASSLERPETQYF

j_call: TRBJ2-7
clone_size: -
v_call: TRBV10-3
d_call: -
cdr3_length: 14
cdr3_nt: TGTGCCATCAGTGATAGGGGGAGAAACGACGAGCAGTACTTC
cdr3_aa: CAISDRGRNDEQYF

j_call: TRBJ1-1
clone_size: -
v_call: TRBV6-6
d_call: -
cdr3_length: 10
cdr3_nt: TGTGCCAGCAAGGGAACTGAAGCTTTCTTT
cdr3_aa: CASKGTEAFF

j_call: TRBJ2-1
clone_size: -
v_call: TRBV4-2
d_call: -
cdr3_length: 14
cdr3_nt: TGTGCCAGCAGCCAAGAGCGGGTGGGCAATGAGCAGTTCTTC
cdr3_aa: CASSQERVGNEQFF

j_call: TRBJ2-1
clone_size: few
v_call: TRBV4-1
d_call: -
cdr3_length: 18
cdr3_nt: TGCGCCAGCAGCCAAGAAAGCCGTAGGGGGGTGGGCTACAATGAGCAGTTCTTC
cdr3_aa: CASSQESRRGVGYNEQFF

j_call: TRBJ2-1
clone_size: -
v_call: TRBV9
d_call: TRBD1
cdr3_length: 14
cdr3_nt: TGTGCCAGCAGCTCCGAAGACAGGGACAATGAGCAGTTCTTC
cdr3_aa: CASSSEDRDNEQFF

j_call: TRBJ2-5
clone_size: -
v_call: TRBV10-3
d_call: -
cdr3_length: 11
cdr3_nt: TGTGCCATCAGTGACCAAGAGACCCAGTACTTC
cdr3_aa: CAISDQETQYF

j_call: TRBJ2-7
clone_size: -
v_call: TRBV7-2
d_call: -
cdr3_length: 14
cdr3_nt: TGTGCCAGCAGCGCGGGTCTTAGCTCCTACGAGCAGTACTTC
cdr3_aa: CASSAGLSSYEQYF

j_call: TRBJ1-1
clone_size: large
v_call: TRBV19
d_call: TRBD1
cdr3_length: 17
cdr3_nt: TGTGCCAGTAGTATGCCAGGGGGCGGCTTAGAGAACACTGAAGCTTTCTTT
cdr3_aa: CASSMPGGGLENTEAFF

j_call: TRBJ2-5
clone_size: -
v_call: TRBV19
d_call: -
cdr3_length: 14
cdr3_nt: TGTGCCAGTAGTCCCATAGCGGTACAAGAGACCCAGTACTTC
cdr3_aa: CASSPIAVQETQYF

j_call: TRBJ1-3
clone_size: -
v_call: TRBV19
d_call: -
cdr3_length: 15
cdr3_nt: TGTGCCAGTATTGAAGCGCAGGGCTCTGGAAACACCATATATTTT
cdr3_aa: CASIEAQGSGNTIYF

j_call: TRBJ1-5
clone_size: -
v_call: TRBV6-1
d_call: -
cdr3_length: 15
cdr3_nt: TGTGCCAGCACCCGAGTGGGGGTTTTGGGTCAGCCCCAGCATTTT
cdr3_aa: CASTRVGVLGQPQHF

j_call: TRBJ2-5
clone_size: -
v_call: TRBV7-6
d_call: -
cdr3_length: 13
cdr3_nt: TGTGCCAGCAGCTTACCCCCCCAAGAGACCCAGTACTTC
cdr3_aa: CASSLPPQETQYF

j_call: TRBJ2-1
clone_size: once
v_call: TRBV7-2
d_call: -
cdr3_length: 13
cdr3_nt: TGTGCCAGCAGCCCCCAGCCAGGGGCCTGGCAGTTCTTC
cdr3_aa: CASSPQPGAWQFF

j_call: TRBJ2-7
clone_size: -
v_call: TRBV2
d_call: TRBD1
cdr3_length: 13
cdr3_nt: TGTGCCAGGACCGGGACAGGGGACTACGAGCAGTACTTC
cdr3_aa: CARTGTGDYEQYF

j_call: TRBJ1-5
clone_size: -
v_call: TRBV29-1
d_call: TRBD1
cdr3_length: 15
cdr3_nt: TGCAGCCCCTGGACAGGGGGCGGTTGTAATCAGCCCCAGCATTTT
cdr3_aa: CSPWTGGGCNQPQHF

j_call: TRBJ2-1
clone_size: -
v_call: TRBV29-1
d_call: TRBD1
cdr3_length: 14
cdr3_nt: TGCAGCGTTCGGTGGCGGACAGGGAGTAATGAGCAGTTCTTC
cdr3_aa: CSVRWRTGSNEQFF

j_call: TRBJ2-2
clone_size: -
v_call: TRBV11-2
d_call: -
cdr3_length: 14
cdr3_nt: TGTGCCAGCAGCTTCAGCGCGAACACCGGGGAGCTGTTTTTT
cdr3_aa: CASSFSANTGELFF

j_call: TRBJ2-1
clone_size: -
v_call: TRBV30
d_call: TRBD2
cdr3_length: 13
cdr3_nt: TGTGCCTGGAGTAGCGGGAGGGTCAATGAGCAGTTCTTC
cdr3_aa: CAWSSGRVNEQFF

j_call: TRBJ2-1
clone_size: -
v_call: TRBV28
d_call: TRBD1
cdr3_length: 15
cdr3_nt: TGTGCCAGCAGTCCAACAGGGGTCGGCTACAATGAGCAGTTCTTC
cdr3_aa: CASSPTGVGYNEQFF

j_call: TRBJ2-1
clone_size: -
v_call: TRBV4-3
d_call: TRBD2
cdr3_length: 16
cdr3_nt: TGCGCCAGCAGCCAGGATTTATCGGGGGGGTGGAATGAGCAGTTCTTC
cdr3_aa: CASSQDLSGGWNEQFF

j_call: TRBJ1-1
clone_size: -
v_call: TRBV29-1
d_call: -
cdr3_length: 12
cdr3_nt: TGCAGCGGGAGTGGGGGTAACACTGAAGCTTTCTTT
cdr3_aa: CSGSGGNTEAFF

j_call: TRBJ1-5
clone_size: -
v_call: TRBV28
d_call: -
cdr3_length: 15
cdr3_nt: TGTGCCAGCCTAATCCTCCCAGGGGCGGCTCAGCCCCAGCATTTT
cdr3_aa: CASLILPGAAQPQHF

j_call: TRBJ1-4
clone_size: -
v_call: TRBV5-1
d_call: -
cdr3_length: 16
cdr3_nt: TGCGCCAGCAGCTTGGCCGCGGGGGCGGGGAGTGAAAAACTGTTTTTT
cdr3_aa: CASSLAAGAGSEKLFF

j_call: TRBJ2-7
clone_size: -
v_call: TRBV9
d_call: TRBD1
cdr3_length: 15
cdr3_nt: TGTGCCAGCAGCGTGCAGACAGGGGTAGGGTACGAGCAGTACTTC
cdr3_aa: CASSVQTGVGYEQYF

j_call: TRBJ2-1
clone_size: -
v_call: TRBV5-8
d_call: TRBD1
cdr3_length: 15
cdr3_nt: TGTGCCAGCAGGGAACAGGGGGGACCGCGTAATGAGCAGTTCTTC
cdr3_aa: CASREQGGPRNEQFF

j_call: TRBJ1-1
clone_size: -
v_call: TRBV27
d_call: -
cdr3_length: 14
cdr3_nt: TGTGCCAGCAGTTTAAGGGCCAAAAGAGCTGAAGCTTTCTTT
cdr3_aa: CASSLRAKRAEAFF

j_call: TRBJ2-2
clone_size: once
v_call: TRBV25-1
d_call: -
cdr3_length: 14
cdr3_nt: TGTGCCAGCAGTGAATACAGGGAGGCCGGGGAGCTGTTTTTT
cdr3_aa: CASSEYREAGELFF

j_call: TRBJ1-3
clone_size: -
v_call: TRBV7-8
d_call: -
cdr3_length: 13
cdr3_nt: TGTGCCAGCAGCTTAGCGCCAGGGAACACCATATATTTT
cdr3_aa: CASSLAPGNTIYF

j_call: TRBJ1-1
clone_size: -
v_call: TRBV14
d_call: -
cdr3_length: 14
cdr3_nt: TGTGCCAGCAGCCAAGAATGGGGCGCAGCGGCCGCTTTCTTT
cdr3_aa: CASSQEWGAAAAFF

j_call: TRBJ2-2
clone_size: -
v_call: TRBV29-1
d_call: TRBD1
cdr3_length: 17
cdr3_nt: TGCAGCGTTGAAGGCCGGCCGACAGGGGTCGGGGCCGGGGAGCTGTTTTTT
cdr3_aa: CSVEGRPTGVGAGELFF

j_call: TRBJ2-5
clone_size: once
v_call: TRBV5-4
d_call: TRBD2
cdr3_length: 16
cdr3_nt: TGTGCCAGCAGCTTGTTCAGCGGGGGGCTAGGGGAGACCCAGTACTTC
cdr3_aa: CASSLFSGGLGETQYF

j_call: TRBJ1-1
clone_size: -
v_call: TRBV6-1
d_call: TRBD1
cdr3_length: 14
cdr3_nt: TGTGCCAGCAGGAGGACAGGGCGGGACACTGAAGCTTTCTTT
cdr3_aa: CASRRTGRDTEAFF

j_call: TRBJ1-1
clone_size: once
v_call: TRBV6-5
d_call: -
cdr3_length: 14
cdr3_nt: TGTGCCAGCAGCGCTAGGACAAGGAACACTGAAGCTTTCTTT
cdr3_aa: CASSARTRNTEAFF

j_call: TRBJ2-7
clone_size: -
v_call: TRBV30
d_call: TRBD2
cdr3_length: 15
cdr3_nt: TGTGCCTGGAGCCAGGGACTAGCGAATTCCTACGAGCAGTACTTC
cdr3_aa: CAWSQGLANSYEQYF

j_call: TRBJ1-2
clone_size: -
v_call: TRBV4-1
d_call: -
cdr3_length: 13
cdr3_nt: TGCGCCAGCAGCCAAGAGACGGTGGATGGCTACACCTTC
cdr3_aa: CASSQETVDGYTF

j_call: TRBJ1-1
clone_size: -
v_call: TRBV6-1
d_call: -
cdr3_length: 15
cdr3_nt: TGTGCCACAACCAATGAAAGAGGCACGAACACTGAAGCTTTCTTT
cdr3_aa: CATTNERGTNTEAFF

j_call: TRBJ1-2
clone_size: -
v_call: TRBV7-9
d_call: -
cdr3_length: 15
cdr3_nt: TGTGCCAGCAGCTTAGATAGTACAGGTGGCAATGGCTACACCTTC
cdr3_aa: CASSLDSTGGNGYTF

j_call: TRBJ1-6
clone_size: -
v_call: TRBV4-2
d_call: -
cdr3_length: 15
cdr3_nt: TGTGCCAGCAGCTCTGGAGGGCGGGATAATTCACCCCTCCACTTT
cdr3_aa: CASSSGGRDNSPLHF

j_call: TRBJ1-4
clone_size: -
v_call: TRBV28
d_call: -
cdr3_length: 14
cdr3_nt: TGTGCCAGCAGTTTAGGTGCAACTAATGAAAAACTGTTTTTT
cdr3_aa: CASSLGATNEKLFF

j_call: TRBJ2-7
clone_size: -
v_call: TRBV27
d_call: -
cdr3_length: 14
cdr3_nt: TGTGCCAGCAGTTTTATTGTGGGGGAGAAGGAGCAGTACTTC
cdr3_aa: CASSFIVGEKEQYF

j_call: TRBJ2-7
clone_size: -
v_call: TRBV9
d_call: -
cdr3_length: 15
cdr3_nt: TGTGCCAGCAGCGTAGGCGGGACAGTCTCCTACGAGCAGTACTTC
cdr3_aa: CASSVGGTVSYEQYF